This T cell receptor beta chain is drawn from a study of T cell repertoires in cytomegalovirus infection. Study-level information: Indicated by public TCR beta signatures were CMV infection and matching HLA type. Broader study findings: Ex vivo, HLA-C-restricted CMV-specific TCR beta clonotypes prevailed over the rest of the response. Adding up the frequency of public TCR beta families identified people who carried CMV plus the relevant HLA.

The CDR3 length is 16 residues. Germline lookup yields CDR1 MGHRA and CDR2 YSYEKL. Germline trimming cut 3 bases from V and 6 bases from J; bases unmatched to any gene: 8. MiXCR, run by TCRdb on the reads, gives a single entry per CDR3 protein. This sample has a few hundred thousand distinct CDR3 sequences, with 15% to 20% found just once. In the case of this clonotype: Antigen unknown.

The origin of this receptor is a human donor in good health (CMV status not recorded). Some clones in this sample may be carry-over from other donors' samples. The chain links TRBV4-1 to TRBJ1-5; 10 nucleotides align to TRBD1. The specimen sequenced was PBMCs. The CDR3 region is CASSHLDRGDGQPQHF. In nucleotides, the CDR3 is TGCGCCAGCAGCCACCTGGACAGGGGGGATGGTCAGCCCCAGCATTTT.